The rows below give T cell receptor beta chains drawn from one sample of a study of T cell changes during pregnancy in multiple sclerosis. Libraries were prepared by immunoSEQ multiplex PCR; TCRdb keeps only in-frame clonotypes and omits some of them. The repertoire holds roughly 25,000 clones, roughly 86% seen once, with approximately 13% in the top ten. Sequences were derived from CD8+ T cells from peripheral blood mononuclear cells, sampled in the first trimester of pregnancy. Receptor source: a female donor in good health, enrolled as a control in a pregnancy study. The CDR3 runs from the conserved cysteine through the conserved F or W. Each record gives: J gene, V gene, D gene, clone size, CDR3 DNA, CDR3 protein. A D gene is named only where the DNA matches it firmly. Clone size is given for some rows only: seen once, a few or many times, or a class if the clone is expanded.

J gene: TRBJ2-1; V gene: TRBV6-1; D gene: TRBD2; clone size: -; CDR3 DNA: TGTGCCAGTCACCTGACTAGCGGGGGGGTGAATGAGCAGTTCTTC; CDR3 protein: CASHLTSGGVNEQFF
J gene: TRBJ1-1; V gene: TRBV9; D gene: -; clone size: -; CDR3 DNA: TGTGCCAGCAGCGTAGATTGGGGGGTGAACACTGAAGCTTTCTTT; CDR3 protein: CASSVDWGVNTEAFF
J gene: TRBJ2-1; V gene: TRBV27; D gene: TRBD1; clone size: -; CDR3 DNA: TGTGCCAGTGCAACAATAGGACAGGGTCCTGAGCAGTTCTTC; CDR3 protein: CASATIGQGPEQFF
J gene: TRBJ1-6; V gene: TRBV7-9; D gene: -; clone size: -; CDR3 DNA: TGTGCCAGCAGCGCGGGAGGTGGGACACCCCTCCACTTT; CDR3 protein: CASSAGGGTPLHF
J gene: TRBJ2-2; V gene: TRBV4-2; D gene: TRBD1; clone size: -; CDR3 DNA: TGTGCCAGCAGCCAAGGATCCGGGACAGCGAACACCGGGGAGCTGTTTTTT; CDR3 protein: CASSQGSGTANTGELFF
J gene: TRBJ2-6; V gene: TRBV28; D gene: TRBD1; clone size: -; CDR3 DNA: TGTGCCAGCAGACGGGACAGGGACAGTGGGGCCAACGTCCTGACTTTC; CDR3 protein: CASRRDRDSGANVLTF
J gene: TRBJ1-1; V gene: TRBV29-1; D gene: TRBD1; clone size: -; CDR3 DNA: TGCAGCGTTTATTCGACAGGGGAGGGGGTCACTGAAGCTTTCTTT; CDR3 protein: CSVYSTGEGVTEAFF
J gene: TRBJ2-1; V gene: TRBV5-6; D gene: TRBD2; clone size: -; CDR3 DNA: TGTGCCAGCAGCTTGGTGGCTAGCGGGAGCAATGAGCAGTTCTTC; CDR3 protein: CASSLVASGSNEQFF
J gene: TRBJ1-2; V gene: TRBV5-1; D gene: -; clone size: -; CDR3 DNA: TGCGCCAGCAGCTTGGAAATCGGCGGATCCCTCTATGGCTACACCTTC; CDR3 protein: CASSLEIGGSLYGYTF
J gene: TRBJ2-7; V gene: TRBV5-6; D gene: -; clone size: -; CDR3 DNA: TGTGCCAGCAGCTTGGTAGGGACACTAACCTACGAGCAGTACTTC; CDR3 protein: CASSLVGTLTYEQYF
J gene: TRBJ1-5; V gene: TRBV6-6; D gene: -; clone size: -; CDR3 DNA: TGTGCCAGCAGCCAAGGGAGTTGGGGCAATCAGCCCCAGCATTTT; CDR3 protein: CASSQGSWGNQPQHF
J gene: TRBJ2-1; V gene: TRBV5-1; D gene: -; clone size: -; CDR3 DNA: TGCGCCAGCAGCCAAGGGGACATCTCCTACAATGAGCAGTTCTTC; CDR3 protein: CASSQGDISYNEQFF
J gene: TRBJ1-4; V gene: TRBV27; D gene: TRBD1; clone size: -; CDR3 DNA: TGTGCCAGCAGTCTAACACAGGGGAAACTGTTTTTT; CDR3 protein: CASSLTQGKLFF
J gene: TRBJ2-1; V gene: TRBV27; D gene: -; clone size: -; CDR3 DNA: TGTGCCAGCAGTTACGAAAGAGCCTACAATGAGCAGTTCTTC; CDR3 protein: CASSYERAYNEQFF
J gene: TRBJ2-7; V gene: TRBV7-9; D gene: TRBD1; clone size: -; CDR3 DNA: TGTGCCAGCAGCGGCACCAGGGACAGGGGAATCTCCGAGCAGTACTTC; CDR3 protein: CASSGTRDRGISEQYF
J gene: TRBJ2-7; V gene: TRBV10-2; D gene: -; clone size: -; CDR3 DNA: TGCGCCAGCAGTGATGGGCCTGGGGCCGAGCAGTACTTC; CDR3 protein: CASSDGPGAEQYF
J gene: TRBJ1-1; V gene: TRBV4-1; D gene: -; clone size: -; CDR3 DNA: TGCGCCAGCAGCCTCTTAGGGGGTAGCACTGAAGCTTTCTTT; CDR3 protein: CASSLLGGSTEAFF
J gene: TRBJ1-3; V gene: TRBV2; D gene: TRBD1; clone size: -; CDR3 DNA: TGTGCCAGCAGGGGATGGACAGGCCGTGGAAACACCATATATTTT; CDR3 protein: CASRGWTGRGNTIYF
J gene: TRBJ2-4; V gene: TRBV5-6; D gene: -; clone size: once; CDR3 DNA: TGTGCCAGCAGCTTGCAGGGTAGCAAAAACATTCAGTACTTC; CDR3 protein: CASSLQGSKNIQYF
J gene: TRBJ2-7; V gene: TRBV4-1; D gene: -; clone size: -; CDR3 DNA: TGCGCCAGCAGCCAAGATGGACTCTACGAGCAGTACTTC; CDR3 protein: CASSQDGLYEQYF
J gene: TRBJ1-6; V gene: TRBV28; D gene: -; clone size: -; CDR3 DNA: TGTGCCAGCAGTCCTTCAGGACAGTGGTATAATTCACCCCTCCACTTT; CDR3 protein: CASSPSGQWYNSPLHF
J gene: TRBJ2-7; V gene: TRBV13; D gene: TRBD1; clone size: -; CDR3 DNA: TGTGCCAGCAGCCGGACAGGTACCTACGAGCAGTACTTC; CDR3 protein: CASSRTGTYEQYF
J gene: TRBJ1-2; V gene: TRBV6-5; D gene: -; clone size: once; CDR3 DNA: TGTGCCAGCATGGGCGTAATGGGCTATGGCTACACCTTC; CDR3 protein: CASMGVMGYGYTF
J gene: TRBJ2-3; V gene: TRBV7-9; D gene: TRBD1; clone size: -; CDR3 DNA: TGTGCCAGCAGCCCCCGGGACAGGGGTCGTGATACGCAGTATTTT; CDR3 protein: CASSPRDRGRDTQYF
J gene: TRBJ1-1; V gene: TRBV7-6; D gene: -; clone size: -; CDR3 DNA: TGTGCCAGCAGCTATGACAGGCGCCTATCTGAAGCTTTCTTT; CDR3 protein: CASSYDRRLSEAFF
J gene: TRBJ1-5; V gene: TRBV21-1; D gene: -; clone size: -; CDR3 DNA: TGTCCAAGCAGCGGGCCCGCGGGGGGAGATCAGCCCCAGCATTTT; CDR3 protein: CPSSGPAGGDQPQHF
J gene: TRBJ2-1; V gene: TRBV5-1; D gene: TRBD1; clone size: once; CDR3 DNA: TGCGCCAGCAGCTCCTTTTACGGGACAGGGACATTTGATGAGCAGTTCTTC; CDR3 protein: CASSSFYGTGTFDEQFF
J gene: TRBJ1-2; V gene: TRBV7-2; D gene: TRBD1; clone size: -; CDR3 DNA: TGTGCCAGCAGGAACAGGGGAAACGATTATGGCTACACCTTC; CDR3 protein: CASRNRGNDYGYTF
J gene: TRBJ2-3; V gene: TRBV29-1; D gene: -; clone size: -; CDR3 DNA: TGCAGCGTTCGGGGGAGTGGGCAGTATTTT; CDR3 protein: CSVRGSGQYF
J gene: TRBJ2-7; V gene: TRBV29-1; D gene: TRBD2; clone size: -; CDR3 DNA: TGCAGCGTTGTTAAGCGGGGGGACTACGAGCAGTACTTC; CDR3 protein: CSVVKRGDYEQYF
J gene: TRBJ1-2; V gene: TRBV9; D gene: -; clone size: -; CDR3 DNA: TGTGCCAGCAGCGTAGGCAGGGGCCCCAACTATGGCTACACCTTC; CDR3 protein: CASSVGRGPNYGYTF
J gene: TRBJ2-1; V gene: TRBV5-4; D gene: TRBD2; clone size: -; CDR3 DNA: TGTGCCAGCAGCTTGGAGGTAGCGGGGCACAATGAGCAGTTCTTC; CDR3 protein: CASSLEVAGHNEQFF
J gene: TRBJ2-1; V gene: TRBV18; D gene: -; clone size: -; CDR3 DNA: TGTGCCAGCTCACCAAGTTTTTTAGCGGATAGCTCCTACAATGAGCAGTTCTTC; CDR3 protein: CASSPSFLADSSYNEQFF
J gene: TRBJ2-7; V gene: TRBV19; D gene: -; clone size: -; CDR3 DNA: TGTGCCAGTACTCCAAGAGAGGGCTACGAGCAGTACTTC; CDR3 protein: CASTPREGYEQYF
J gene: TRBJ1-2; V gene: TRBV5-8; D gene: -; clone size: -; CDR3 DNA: TGTGCCAGCAGCTTGCTGGAGAACTACGGCTACACCTTC; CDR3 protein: CASSLLENYGYTF
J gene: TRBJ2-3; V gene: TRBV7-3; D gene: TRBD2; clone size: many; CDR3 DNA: TGTGCCAGCAGCTTAACGGGGCGGGAGGGCAGCGTAGATACGCAGTATTTT; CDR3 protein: CASSLTGREGSVDTQYF
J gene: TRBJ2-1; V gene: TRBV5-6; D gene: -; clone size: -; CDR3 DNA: TGTGCCAGCAGCTTGACAGGGATCCATGAGCAGTTCTTC; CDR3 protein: CASSLTGIHEQFF
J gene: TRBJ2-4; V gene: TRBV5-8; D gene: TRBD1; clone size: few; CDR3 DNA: TGTGCCAGCACCCCGGGACAGGGGGAAAACATTCAGTACTTC; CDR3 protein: CASTPGQGENIQYF
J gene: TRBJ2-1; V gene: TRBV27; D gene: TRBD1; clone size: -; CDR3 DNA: TGTGCCAGCAGTTTATTTGGACAGGGAATAAATGAGCAGTTCTTC; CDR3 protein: CASSLFGQGINEQFF
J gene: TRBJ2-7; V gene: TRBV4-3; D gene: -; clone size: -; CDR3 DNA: TGCGCCAGCAGCCAAGATCAATCCGACAGGCCCTACGAGCAGTACTTC; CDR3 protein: CASSQDQSDRPYEQYF
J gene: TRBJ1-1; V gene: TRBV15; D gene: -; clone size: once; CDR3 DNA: TGTGCCACCAGCACAGCAGGGGCTTGGGACACTGAAGCTTTCTTT; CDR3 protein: CATSTAGAWDTEAFF
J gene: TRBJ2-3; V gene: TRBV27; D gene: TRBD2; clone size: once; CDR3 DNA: TGTGCCAGCAGAAGGCGGGGGGTGCTCAGCGATACGCAGTATTTT; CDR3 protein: CASRRRGVLSDTQYF